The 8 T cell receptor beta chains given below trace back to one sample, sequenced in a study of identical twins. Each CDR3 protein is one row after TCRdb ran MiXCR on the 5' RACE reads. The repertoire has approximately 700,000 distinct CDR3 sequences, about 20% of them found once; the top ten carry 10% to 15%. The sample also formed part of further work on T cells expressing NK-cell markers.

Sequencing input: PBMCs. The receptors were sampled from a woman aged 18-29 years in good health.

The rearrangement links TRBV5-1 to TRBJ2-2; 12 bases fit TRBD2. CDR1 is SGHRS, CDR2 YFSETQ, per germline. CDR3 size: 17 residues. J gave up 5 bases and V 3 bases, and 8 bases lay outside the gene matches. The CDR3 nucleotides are TGCGCCAGCAGCTCCGACACTAGCGGGAGGAGTACCGGGGAGCTGTTTTTT. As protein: CASSSDTSGRSTGELFF. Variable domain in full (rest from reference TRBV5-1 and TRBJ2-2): KAGVTQTPRYLIKTRGQQVTLSCSPISGHRSVSWYQQTPGQGLQFLFEYFSETQRNKGNFPGRFSGRQFSNSRSEMNVSTLELGDSALYLCASSSDTSGRSTGELFFGEGSRLTVL.

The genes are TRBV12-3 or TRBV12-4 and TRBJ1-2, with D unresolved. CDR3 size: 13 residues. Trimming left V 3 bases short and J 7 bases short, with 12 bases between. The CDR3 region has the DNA TGTGCCAGCAGTTTGGTGCCAGGAATTGGCTACACCTTC. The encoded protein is CASSLVPGIGYTF.

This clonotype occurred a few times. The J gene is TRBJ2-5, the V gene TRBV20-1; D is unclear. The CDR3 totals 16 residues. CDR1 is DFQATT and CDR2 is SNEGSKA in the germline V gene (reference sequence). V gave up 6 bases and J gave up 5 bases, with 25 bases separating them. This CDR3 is CSAHNRAPESMETQYF. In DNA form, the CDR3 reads TGCAGTGCCCATAATCGGGCTCCCGAAAGCATGGAGACCCAGTACTTC.

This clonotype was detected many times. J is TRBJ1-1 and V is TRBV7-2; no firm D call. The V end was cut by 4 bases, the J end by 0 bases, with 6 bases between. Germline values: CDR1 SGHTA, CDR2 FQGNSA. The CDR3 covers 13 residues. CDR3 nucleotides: TGTGCCAGCAGCTCCCACATGAACACTGAAGCTTTCTTT. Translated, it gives CASSSHMNTEAFF.

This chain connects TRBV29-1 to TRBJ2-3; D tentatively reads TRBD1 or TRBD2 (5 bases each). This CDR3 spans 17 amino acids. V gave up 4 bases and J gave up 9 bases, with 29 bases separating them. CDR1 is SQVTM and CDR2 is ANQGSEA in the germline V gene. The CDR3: CSVGRILGPQGPGTQYF. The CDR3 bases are TGCAGCGTTGGCCGCATACTGGGACCGCAGGGACCCGGGACGCAGTATTTT.

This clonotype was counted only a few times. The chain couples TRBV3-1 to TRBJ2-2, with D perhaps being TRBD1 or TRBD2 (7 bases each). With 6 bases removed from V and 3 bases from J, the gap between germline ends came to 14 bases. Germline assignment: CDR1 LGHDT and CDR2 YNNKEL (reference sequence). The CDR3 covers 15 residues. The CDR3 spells CASRNRGGYTGELFF. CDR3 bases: TGTGCCAGCAGGAACAGGGGAGGGTACACCGGGGAGCTGTTTTTT.

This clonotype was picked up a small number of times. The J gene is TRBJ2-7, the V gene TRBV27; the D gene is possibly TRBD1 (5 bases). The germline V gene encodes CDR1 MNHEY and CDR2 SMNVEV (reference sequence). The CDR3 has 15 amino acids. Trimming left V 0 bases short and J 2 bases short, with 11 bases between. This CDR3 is CASSLSSQGPYEQYF. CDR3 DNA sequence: TGTGCCAGCAGTTTATCATCCCAGGGTCCCTACGAGCAGTACTTC.

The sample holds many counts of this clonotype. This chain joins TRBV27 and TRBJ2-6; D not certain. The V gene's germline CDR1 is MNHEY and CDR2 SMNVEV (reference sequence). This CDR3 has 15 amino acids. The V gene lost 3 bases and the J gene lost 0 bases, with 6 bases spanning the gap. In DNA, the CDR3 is TGTGCCAGCAGTTTGGCGATCTCTGGGGCCAACGTCCTGACTTTC. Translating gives CASSLAISGANVLTF.